This T cell receptor (beta chain) derives from a study of cytomegalovirus exposure and HLA in healthy donors. Study results and caveats: Several of the most significant clusters appeared, in a later analysis, to be linked to common viral pathogens. Certain indistinguishable V segments, among them TRBV6-2 and TRBV6-3, were excluded. The study flagged fewer than 200 TCR beta chains as cytomegalovirus-associated.

CDR3 length: 17 residues. The V gene end was trimmed by 7 bases and the J gene end by 2 bases; junction bases not matched to a gene: 11. The germline CDR1 and CDR2 sequences are MDHEN and SYDVKM. In regard to this clone: Its specificity is unknown.

The PCR ran on 60 Vbeta and 13 Jbeta primers. The table came from immunoSEQ multiplex PCR; TCRdb's copy has only in-frame clones and leaves some out. The table lists some 200,000 clones, about 80% of them singletons. The V call is TRBV28, the J call TRBJ1-4, with 9 bases lining up with TRBD1. The TCR originated in a woman in her fifties or sixties in good health and CMV-seropositive. The sequenced material came from PBMCs. CDR3 sequence (DNA): TGTGCCAGCACCCCTTTCCCACAGGGGGCGACTAATGAAAAACTGTTTTTT. Translating gives CASTPFPQGATNEKLFF.